Listed below are T cell receptor beta chains from one sample, sequenced in a study of cytomegalovirus exposure and HLA in healthy donors. TCRdb keeps only in-frame clones here, not all; method: immunoSEQ multiplex PCR. The sample includes around 350,000 clones, about nine tenths of them seen just once. Source material: PBMCs. These receptors were obtained from a woman aged 18-29 years in good health and CMV-seronegative. The CDR3 runs from the conserved cysteine through the conserved F or W. The D gene is left open where the match is weak. Where a row states a size, it is once, few, many or the class of an expanded clone; other rows omit it.

cdr3_nt	cdr3_aa	d_call	cdr3_length	clone_size	v_call	j_call
TGTGCCAGCAGTGAATCGGGAGGGGGAAAAGAGTACTTC	CASSESGGGKEYF	TRBD2	13	NA	TRBV2	TRBJ2-7
TGTGCCAGCAGTGTCTTGGCCGGACAGGGCCCTGAAGCTTTCTTT	CASSVLAGQGPEAFF	TRBD1	15	once	TRBV6-1	TRBJ1-1
TGTGCCAGCAGCCAAGTTAGAGGTGGCGGAGGGACTGAAGCTTTCTTT	CASSQVRGGGGTEAFF	NA	16	NA	TRBV14	TRBJ1-1
TGTGCCAGCAGCGCAGAGCGGGGGGCGACCTACGAGCAGTACTTC	CASSAERGATYEQYF	TRBD2	15	NA	TRBV7-9	TRBJ2-7
TGTGCCAGCAGCTCGTACAGGGAAATCTATGGCTACACCTTC	CASSSYREIYGYTF	NA	14	NA	TRBV6-5	TRBJ1-2
TGTGCCAGCGCCGTCAGACAGGGGGCGACCGGGGAGCTGTTTTTT	CASAVRQGATGELFF	TRBD1	15	NA	TRBV27	TRBJ2-2
TGTGCCAGCAGTGACGGGGACAGAAATCAGCCCCAGCATTTT	CASSDGDRNQPQHF	TRBD1	14	NA	TRBV2	TRBJ1-5
TGCGCCAGCAGTGAAGGGAGCTCCTACGAGCAGTACTTC	CASSEGSSYEQYF	NA	13	few	TRBV10-1	TRBJ2-7
TGCGCCAGCCCCTTGGGTCCTAGCGGTAGCTCCTACAATGAGCAGTTCTTC	CASPLGPSGSSYNEQFF	TRBD2	17	NA	TRBV5-1	TRBJ2-1
TGTGCCAGCAGCCTCAGATACAATGAGCAGTTCTTC	CASSLRYNEQFF	NA	12	NA	TRBV7-2	TRBJ2-1
TGCAGCGTATACAGGGGGCGTATTAACACTGAAGCTTTCTTT	CSVYRGRINTEAFF	TRBD1	14	NA	TRBV29-1	TRBJ1-1
TGTGCCAGCAGTTACCAGGGGTTGGGTGGCTACACCTTC	CASSYQGLGGYTF	NA	13	NA	TRBV6-5	TRBJ1-2
TGTGCCAGCAGTGCCCTAGCCGGGACAGGGGATCAGCCCCAGCATTTT	CASSALAGTGDQPQHF	TRBD1	16	NA	TRBV2	TRBJ1-5
TGTGCCAGTAGTACTGGAGGCAATCAGCCCCAGCATTTT	CASSTGGNQPQHF	NA	13	NA	TRBV27	TRBJ1-5
TGTGCCAGCAGTACGGGGGACAGGGGGATCGGTCAGCCCCAGCATTTT	CASSTGDRGIGQPQHF	TRBD1	16	NA	TRBV6-6	TRBJ1-5
TGTGCCAGCAGCTTCGATAGCGGGACCTCCTACAATGAGCAGTTCTTC	CASSFDSGTSYNEQFF	TRBD2	16	NA	TRBV11-2	TRBJ2-1
TGTGCCAGCAGCCAGACTTTCTCACCCCTCCACTTT	CASSQTFSPLHF	NA	12	few	TRBV2	TRBJ1-6
TGTGCCAAAAGAAACGTCGGACTAGCGGGAGGGCCAACCGGGGAGCTGTTTTTT	CAKRNVGLAGGPTGELFF	TRBD2	18	NA	TRBV5-4	TRBJ2-2
TGTGCCAGCAGTTACGGCACTAGCAGTCCCACCGGGGAGCTGTTTTTT	CASSYGTSSPTGELFF	NA	16	NA	TRBV6-5	TRBJ2-2
TGTGCCAGCAGTTTAGAGACAGGAGGCACAGATACGCAGTATTTT	CASSLETGGTDTQYF	NA	15	NA	TRBV27	TRBJ2-3
TGTGCCAGCAGCTTCACAGGGGGCCATGCCTACGAGCAGTACTTC	CASSFTGGHAYEQYF	TRBD1	15	few	TRBV7-9	TRBJ2-7
TGTGCCAGCAGCCCACGGAGCTCCTACGAGCAGTACTTC	CASSPRSSYEQYF	NA	13	NA	TRBV9	TRBJ2-7
TGCGCCAGCAGCCCTTTGGGGAGCTCCTACGAGCAGTACTTC	CASSPLGSSYEQYF	NA	14	few	TRBV4-1	TRBJ2-7
TGTGCCAGCAGCCCATTAGACGGAGGGGTCTGGAGCGATGAGCAGTTCTTC	CASSPLDGGVWSDEQFF	NA	17	NA	TRBV9	TRBJ2-1
TGTGCCAGCAGTGACGAGGCCTACAATGAGCAGTTCTTC	CASSDEAYNEQFF	NA	13	NA	TRBV6-4	TRBJ2-1
TGTGCCAGTAGTATTAACAGCCTTAGTGAGCAGTTCTTC	CASSINSLSEQFF	NA	13	few	TRBV19	TRBJ2-1
TGTGCCAGCAGTCGCCTTGGGCTTAAGGACACTGAAGCTTTCTTT	CASSRLGLKDTEAFF	NA	15	NA	TRBV6-5	TRBJ1-1
TGTGCCAGTCGACGGGAGGGGAACACTGAAGCTTTCTTT	CASRREGNTEAFF	NA	13	once	TRBV19	TRBJ1-1
TGTGCCAGCGGGCAGGGTAGTGCTTTCTTT	CASGQGSAFF	NA	10	NA	TRBV19	TRBJ1-1
TGTGCCAGCAGTCCCGGGTGGACTGAAGCTTTCTTT	CASSPGWTEAFF	NA	12	NA	TRBV28	TRBJ1-1
TGTGCCAGTACCACTGGGACAGGGGGGGACTACGAGCAGTACTTC	CASTTGTGGDYEQYF	TRBD1	15	NA	TRBV19	TRBJ2-7
TGTGCCAGCAGCCAAGAAGGGGTGAATGAAGCTTTCTTT	CASSQEGVNEAFF	NA	13	NA	TRBV4-2	TRBJ1-1
TGTGCCAGCACCCCACAGGTTTCTGGGGCCAACGTCCTGACTTTC	CASTPQVSGANVLTF	NA	15	NA	TRBV6-5	TRBJ2-6
TGTGCCAGCACTCAAGCAGGGGATGAAAAACTGTTTTTT	CASTQAGDEKLFF	NA	13	NA	TRBV7-9	TRBJ1-4
TGTGCCAGCAGCTTAGGGGGCGTGAACACTGAAGCTTTCTTT	CASSLGGVNTEAFF	NA	14	NA	TRBV7-9	TRBJ1-1